This T cell receptor (beta chain) appears in the sequencing data of a study of blood T cell repertoires in COVID-19. Study-wide context: Sites in the United States, Italy and Spain provided acute and convalescent COVID-19 samples. T cells, B-cell-depleted T cells, or PBMCs supplied cDNA or gDNA.

Original methodology: Amplified reference gene primers provided the basis for estimating nucleated cell counts. Assay: immunoSEQ multiplex PCR; the TCRdb copy retains only in-frame clones and omits some. The V and J calls and clone size come from that table; D and trimming were worked out from the DNA. The sample shows 40,000 to 50,000 clones, approximately 86% of them seen only once. V dropped 2 bases and J dropped 9 bases, with 17 bases sitting between them. Per the germline V gene, CDR1 is GTSNPN and CDR2 is SVGIG (reference sequence). This CDR3 contains 14 residues. The J gene is TRBJ2-1, the V gene TRBV30; a weak D match, TRBD2 (7 bases). Sample: peripheral blood. This TCR was recovered from a woman aged 80 or over with acute or convalescent COVID-19. The CDR3 coding sequence is TGTGCCTGGAGTCCGGGGGGCCCAACATTTGAGCAGTTCTTC. Protein sequence: CAWSPGGPTFEQFF.